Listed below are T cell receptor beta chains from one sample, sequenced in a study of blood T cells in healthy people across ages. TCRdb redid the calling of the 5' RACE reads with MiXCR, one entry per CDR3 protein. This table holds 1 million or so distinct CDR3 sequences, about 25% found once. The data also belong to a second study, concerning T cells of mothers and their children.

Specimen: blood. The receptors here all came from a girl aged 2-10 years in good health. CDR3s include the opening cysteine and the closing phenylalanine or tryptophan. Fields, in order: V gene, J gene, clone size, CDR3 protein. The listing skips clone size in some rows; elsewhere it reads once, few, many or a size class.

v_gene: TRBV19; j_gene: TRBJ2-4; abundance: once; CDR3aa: CASSIGIVDIQYF
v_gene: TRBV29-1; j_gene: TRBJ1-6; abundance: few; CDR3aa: CSVAQGWGDNSPLHF
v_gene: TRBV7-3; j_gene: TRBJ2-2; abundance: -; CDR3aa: CASSLPGGPGELFF
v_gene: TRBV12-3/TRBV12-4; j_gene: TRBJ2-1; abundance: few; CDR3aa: CASSPTGQSYNEQFF
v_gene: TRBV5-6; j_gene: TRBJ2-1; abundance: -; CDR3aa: CASSVKPGLAAYNEQSF
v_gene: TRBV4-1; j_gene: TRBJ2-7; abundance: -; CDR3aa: CASSQGGSGGGAVVSYEQYF
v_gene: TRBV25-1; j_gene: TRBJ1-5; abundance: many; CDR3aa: CASSESNQPQHF
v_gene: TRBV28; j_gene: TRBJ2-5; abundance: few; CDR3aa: CASSLDETFSETQYF
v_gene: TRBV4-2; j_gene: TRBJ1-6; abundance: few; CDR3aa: CASSQDPQGDSNSPLHF
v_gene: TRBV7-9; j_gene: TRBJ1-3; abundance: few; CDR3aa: CASSPRSNGNTIYF
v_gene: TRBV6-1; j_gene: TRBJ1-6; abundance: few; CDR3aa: CASGSSSYSPLHF